This T cell receptor (beta chain) was profiled in a study of PD-1 blockade in classical Hodgkin lymphoma. Study at large: With a 2-week interval, patients received intravenous nivolumab at 3 mg/kg. Study-level points and caveats: Complete responders started with a diversity level that resembled newly diagnosed patients at baseline. It was reported that newly diagnosed patients had less baseline TCR diversity than healthy donors.

Comments on this clone: Antigen: not known.

Autologous stem cell transplantation was followed by relapse in every patient, and brentuximab vedotin exposure varied. The CDR3 runs to 15 residues. V lost 2 bases and J lost 2, with 13 bases in between. CDR1 is SGHTS, CDR2 YDEGEE, per germline. TCRdb's copy holds only in-frame clones and misses some; the assay was immunoSEQ multiplex PCR. Altogether 35,000 to 45,000 clones are present, roughly three quarters being singletons, with the ten largest covering 13% to 15%. This TCR was sampled from a human donor with classical Hodgkin lymphoma. This chain joins TRBV5-8 and TRBJ2-5; D is perhaps TRBD1 (5 bases). The starting material was peripheral blood mononuclear cells (PBMCs), obtained before the second cycle of nivolumab. CDR3 nucleotides: TGTGCCAGCAGCTTAGGCAGGGCCCTTCAAGAGACCCAGTACTTC. Amino acids: CASSLGRALQETQYF.